The T cell receptor beta chain described here comes from a study of naive and memory T cell subsets. Study-wide results and limits: The power law exponent of TCR abundance differed between naive and memory cells. Possibly reflecting memory cells re-expressing CD45RA, a few larger clonotypes occurred in naive repertoires, especially CD8. Diversity fell and Gini index rose from naive through CM, EM, EMRA.

Both TRBC1 and TRBC2 were covered by a beta constant-region primer of two equimolar oligonucleotides. The ligated cDNA underwent four PCR rounds using SP2 and nested alpha and beta constant-region primers. One entry per CDR3 protein, called by TCRdb with MiXCR from the UMI-ligation and nested PCR reads. The repertoire holds 150,000 or so distinct CDR3 sequences, with roughly 22% as singletons. Comment on this clonotype: What it binds is unknown.

The CDR3 runs to 15 residues. The V gene lost 4 bases and the J gene lost 4 bases, with 13 bases spanning the gap. Germline V gives CDR1 MNHNY, CDR2 SVGAGI (reference sequence). The TCR comes from a human donor in good health. The chain has TRBV6-6 and TRBJ1-4; D perhaps matches TRBD1 (6 bases). The sample was naive CD4+ T cells from blood. The CDR3 protein is CASSSVDSDNEKLFF. CDR3 bases: TGTGCCAGCAGTTCGGTGGACAGTGATAATGAAAAACTGTTTTTT.